These 6 T cell receptor beta chains were sequenced from one sample in a study of control samples from healthy donors and cancer patients. Assay: immunoSEQ multiplex PCR; the TCRdb copy retains only in-frame clones and omits some. The sample has some 51,000 clones, about 96% seen once. The source material was blood. The receptors stem from a woman aged 18 to 35 in good health.

This chain connects TRBV5-6 to TRBJ2-3; 7 nucleotides agree with TRBD2. CDR1 SGHDT and CDR2 YYEEEE come from the germline V gene. The CDR3 sequence is 15 residues long. After removal of 6 bases from V and 0 bases from J, the junction contained 7 bases not matched to a gene. The CDR3, as DNA: TGTGCCAGCACCCCTCTAGCGGCTAGCACAGATACGCAGTATTTT. Translation: CASTPLAASTDTQYF.

The chain links TRBV7-2 to TRBJ2-7; weak D call: TRBD1 (6 bases). Germline V lookup: CDR1 SGHTA, CDR2 FQGNSA. There are 14 residues in the CDR3. The V end was cut by 1 base, the J end by 9 bases, with 16 bases between. CDR3 nucleotides: TGTGCCAGCAGCTTAGACAGGGCCAGCTCCCTGCAGTACTTC. It is translated as CASSLDRASSLQYF.

A single count supports this clone. This chain links TRBV30 with TRBJ1-5, with D perhaps matching TRBD1 (5 bases). Trimming cost V 2 bases and J 5 bases, with 16 bases left between them. Germline V CDR1 and CDR2: GTSNPN, SVGIG (reference sequence). There are 15 residues in the CDR3. The CDR3 region has the DNA TGTGCCTGGAGTCAAGGGGCAGGGATGTATCAGCCCCAGCATTTT. As protein: CAWSQGAGMYQPQHF.

The chain uses TRBV24-1 and TRBJ2-2, with 9 bases identical to TRBD1. Trimming cost V 4 bases and J 6 bases; bases outside gene matches: 11. The germline V gene has CDR1 KGHDR and CDR2 SFDVKD. CDR3 length: 17 residues. CDR3: CATSDLRDRVPSGELFF. The CDR3 DNA reads as TGTGCCACCAGTGACCTCCGGGACAGGGTCCCTTCCGGGGAGCTGTTTTTT.

V and J are TRBV4-1 and TRBJ2-7; 9 bases agree with TRBD1. Germline V gives CDR1 MGHRA, CDR2 YSYEKL. This CDR3 has 14 residues. V gave up 5 bases and J gave up 6 bases; unmatched junction bases: 8. CDR3 nucleotide sequence: TGCGCCAGCAGCAGACCGGGACAGGGTCCCGAGCAGTACTTC. Residues: CASSRPGQGPEQYF.

J is TRBJ1-1 and V is TRBV20-1; TRBD1 is a possible D gene (6 bases). From germline, CDR1 is DFQATT and CDR2 SNEGSKA (reference sequence). V was shortened by 3 bases and J by 10 bases, with 12 bases between the two germline ends. This CDR3 is 11 amino acids long. CDR3 sequence reads: CSARTGGLAFF. In nucleotides, the CDR3 is TGCAGTGCTAGGACTGGGGGGCTAGCTTTCTTT.